This TCR beta chain derives from a study of cytomegalovirus exposure and HLA in healthy donors. The overall study: The 120 validation repertoires used the same platform as the approximately 620 first-cohort repertoires (as reported by a later analysis).

Only in-frame clones appear in the TCRdb table, and some are missing; sequencing was by immunoSEQ multiplex PCR. The data show around 130,000 clones, roughly 86% seen once. The V and J ends lost 10 bases and 10 bases, in that order; junction bases with no gene match: 7. From germline, CDR1 is MNHEY and CDR2 SMNVEV (reference sequence). The CDR3 loop spans 13 amino acids. The source is a man aged 25-45 years in good health and CMV-seronegative. The V and J genes are TRBV27 and TRBJ1-6; 10 bases line up with TRBD1. Sequenced: PBMCs. The CDR3 protein is CATRGTGVSPLHF. The CDR3 DNA is TGTGCCACCCGCGGGACAGGGGTATCACCCCTCCACTTT.